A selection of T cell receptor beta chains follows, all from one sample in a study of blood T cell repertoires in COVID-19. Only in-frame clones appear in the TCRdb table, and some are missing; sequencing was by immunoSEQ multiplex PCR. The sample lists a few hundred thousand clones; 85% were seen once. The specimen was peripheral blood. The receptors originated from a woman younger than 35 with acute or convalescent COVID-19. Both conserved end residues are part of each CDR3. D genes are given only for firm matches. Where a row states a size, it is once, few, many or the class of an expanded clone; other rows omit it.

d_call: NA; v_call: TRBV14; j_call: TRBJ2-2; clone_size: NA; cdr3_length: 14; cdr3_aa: CASSQERVTGELFF; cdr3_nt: TGTGCCAGCAGCCAAGAACGAGTGACCGGGGAGCTGTTTTTT
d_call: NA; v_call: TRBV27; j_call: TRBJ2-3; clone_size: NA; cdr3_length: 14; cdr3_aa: CASSFGIFTDTQYF; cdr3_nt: TGTGCCAGCAGTTTCGGGATTTTCACAGATACGCAGTATTTT
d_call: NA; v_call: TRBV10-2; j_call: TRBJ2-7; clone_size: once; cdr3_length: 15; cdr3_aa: CASSDFRGPDYEQYF; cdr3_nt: TGCGCCAGCAGTGACTTTAGAGGGCCAGATTACGAGCAGTACTTC
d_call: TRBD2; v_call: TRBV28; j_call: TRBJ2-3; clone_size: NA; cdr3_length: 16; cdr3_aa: CASSYGGGRRADTQYF; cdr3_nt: TGTGCCAGCAGTTATGGGGGGGGTAGGAGAGCAGATACGCAGTATTTT
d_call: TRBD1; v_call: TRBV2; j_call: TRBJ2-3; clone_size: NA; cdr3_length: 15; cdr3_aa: CASSEEGGGTDTQYF; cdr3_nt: TGTGCCAGCAGTGAAGAAGGGGGCGGCACAGATACGCAGTATTTT
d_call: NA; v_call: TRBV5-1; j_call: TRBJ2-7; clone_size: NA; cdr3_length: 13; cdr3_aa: CASRSREGGEQYF; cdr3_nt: TGCGCCAGCAGATCCAGGGAAGGCGGCGAGCAGTACTTC
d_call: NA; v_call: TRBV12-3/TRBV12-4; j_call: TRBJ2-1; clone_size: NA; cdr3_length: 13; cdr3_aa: CASSFSGYNEQFF; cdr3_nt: TGTGCCAGCAGTTTTTCGGGGTACAATGAGCAGTTCTTC
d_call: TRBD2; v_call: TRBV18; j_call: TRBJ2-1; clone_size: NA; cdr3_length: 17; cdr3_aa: CASSRTSGRDAYNEQFF; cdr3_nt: TGTGCCAGCTCACGGACTAGCGGGAGGGACGCCTACAATGAGCAGTTCTTC
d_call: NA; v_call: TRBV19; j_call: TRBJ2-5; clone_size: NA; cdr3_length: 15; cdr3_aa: CASSTFPTGTETQYF; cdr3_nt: TGTGCCAGTAGTACTTTTCCGACAGGCACAGAGACCCAGTACTTC
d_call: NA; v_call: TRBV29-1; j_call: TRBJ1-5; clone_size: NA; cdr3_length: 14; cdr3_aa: CSVSPERRGQPQHF; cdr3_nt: TGCAGCGTTTCTCCCGAGCGGCGGGGTCAGCCCCAGCATTTT
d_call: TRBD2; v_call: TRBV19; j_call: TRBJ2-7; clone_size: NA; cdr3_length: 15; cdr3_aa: CASSISGGSSYEQYF; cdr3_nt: TGTGCCAGTAGTATATCGGGGGGGAGCTCCTACGAGCAGTACTTC
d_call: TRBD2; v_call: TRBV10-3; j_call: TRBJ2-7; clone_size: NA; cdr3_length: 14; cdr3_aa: CAISASGRTHEQYF; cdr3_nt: TGTGCCATCAGTGCTAGCGGGAGAACCCACGAGCAGTACTTC
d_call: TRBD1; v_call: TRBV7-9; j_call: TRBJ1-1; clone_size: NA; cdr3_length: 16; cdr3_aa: CASSLPGQGMNTEAFF; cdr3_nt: TGTGCCAGCAGCCTGCCGGGACAGGGGATGAACACTGAAGCTTTCTTT
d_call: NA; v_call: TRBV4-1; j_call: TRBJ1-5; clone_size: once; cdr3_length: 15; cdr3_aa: CASSQGSRDNQPQHF; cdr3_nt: TGCGCCAGCAGCCAAGGATCACGGGATAATCAGCCCCAGCATTTT
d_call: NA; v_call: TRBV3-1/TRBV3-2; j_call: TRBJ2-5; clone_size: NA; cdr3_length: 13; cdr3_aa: CASSGRREETQYF; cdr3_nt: TGTGCCAGCAGCGGGAGACGGGAGGAGACCCAGTACTTC
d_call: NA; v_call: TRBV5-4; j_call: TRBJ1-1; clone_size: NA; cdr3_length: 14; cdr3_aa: CASSLRGGDTEAFF; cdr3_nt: TGTGCCAGCAGCCTTCGGGGGGGAGACACTGAAGCTTTCTTT
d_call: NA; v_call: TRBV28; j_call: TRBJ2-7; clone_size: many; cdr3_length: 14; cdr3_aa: CASRDHTGSYEQYF; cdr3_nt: TGTGCCAGCAGAGATCACACGGGCTCCTACGAGCAGTACTTC
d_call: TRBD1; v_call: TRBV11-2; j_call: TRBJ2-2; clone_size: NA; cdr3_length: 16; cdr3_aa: CASSLGTGGSTGELFF; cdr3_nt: TGTGCCAGCAGCTTAGGGACAGGGGGCTCCACCGGGGAGCTGTTTTTT
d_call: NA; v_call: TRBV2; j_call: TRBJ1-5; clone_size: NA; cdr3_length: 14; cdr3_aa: CASYGGGVNQPQHF; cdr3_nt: TGTGCCAGTTACGGGGGGGGCGTCAATCAGCCCCAGCATTTT
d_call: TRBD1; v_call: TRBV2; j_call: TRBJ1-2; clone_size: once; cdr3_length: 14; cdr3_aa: CASNAGTGGYGYTF; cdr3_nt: TGTGCCAGCAATGCCGGGACAGGGGGGTATGGCTACACCTTC
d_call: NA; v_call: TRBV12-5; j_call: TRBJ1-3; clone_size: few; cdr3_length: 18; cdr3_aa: CASGSLMTRVGFGRTIYF; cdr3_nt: TGTGCTAGTGGTTCACTGATGACCCGCGTAGGTTTTGGGCGCACCATATATTTT
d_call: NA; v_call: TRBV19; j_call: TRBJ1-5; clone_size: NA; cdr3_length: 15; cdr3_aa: CASSIGPYSNQPQHF; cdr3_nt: TGTGCCAGTAGTATAGGGCCATATAGCAATCAGCCCCAGCATTTT
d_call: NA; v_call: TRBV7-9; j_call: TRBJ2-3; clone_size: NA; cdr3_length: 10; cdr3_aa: CASSPDTQYF; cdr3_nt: TGTGCCAGCTCCCCGGATACGCAGTATTTT
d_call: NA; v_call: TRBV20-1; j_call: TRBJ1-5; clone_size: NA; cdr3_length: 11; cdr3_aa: CSARGRQPQHF; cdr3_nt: TGCAGTGCTAGGGGGAGGCAGCCCCAGCATTTT
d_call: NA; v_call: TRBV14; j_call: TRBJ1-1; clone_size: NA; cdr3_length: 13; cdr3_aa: CASSQARNTEAFF; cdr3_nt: TGTGCCAGCAGCCAAGCCAGGAACACTGAAGCTTTCTTT
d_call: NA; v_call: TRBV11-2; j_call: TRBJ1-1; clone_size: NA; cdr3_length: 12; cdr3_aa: CASSLVRAEAFF; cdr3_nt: TGTGCCAGCAGCTTAGTGAGGGCCGAAGCTTTCTTT